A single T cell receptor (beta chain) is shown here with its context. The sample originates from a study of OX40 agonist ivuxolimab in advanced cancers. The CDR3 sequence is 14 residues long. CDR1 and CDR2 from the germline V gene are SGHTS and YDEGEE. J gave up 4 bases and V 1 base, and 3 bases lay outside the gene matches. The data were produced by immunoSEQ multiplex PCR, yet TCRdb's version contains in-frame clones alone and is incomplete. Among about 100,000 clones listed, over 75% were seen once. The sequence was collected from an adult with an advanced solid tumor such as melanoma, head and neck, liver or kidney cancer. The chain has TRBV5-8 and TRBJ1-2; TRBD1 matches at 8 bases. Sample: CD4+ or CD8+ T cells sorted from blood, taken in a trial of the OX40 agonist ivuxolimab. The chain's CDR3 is CASSLYRGGYGYTF. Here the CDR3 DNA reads TGTGCCAGCAGCTTGTACAGGGGGGGCTATGGCTACACCTTC.